The present TCR beta chain was sequenced within a study of T cells in Graves' hyperthyroidism and ophthalmopathy. About the study: Blood was drawn when the patient was first diagnosed and still untreated.

TCR beta CDR3 regions were amplified from RNA transcripts. During a first-round RT-PCR of the TCR CDR3, the HTBI primer set was used. TCRdb recomputed calls from the multiplex PCR reads with MiXCR, one row per CDR3 protein. The top ten hold 18% of the sample, which has hundreds of thousands of distinct CDR3 sequences, 15% to 20% seen once. Study results and caveats: Researchers found most expanded thyroid clonotypes above 0.001 in blood as well. Prediction of ophthalmopathy progression came a median approximately 7 months pre-onset.

This clonotype was seen a handful of times. Its specificity is unknown. J gave up 6 bases and V 4 bases, and 12 bases lay outside the gene matches. Germline CDR1 reads SGHNT; CDR2 reads YYREEE (reference sequence). The CDR3 covers 16 residues. Stable Graves' hyperthyroidism meant no ophthalmopathy progression within 18 months. The J gene is TRBJ2-2, the V gene TRBV5-4; TRBD2 agrees at 7 bases. This sequence was found in a woman between 18 and 30 years old with Graves' hyperthyroidism. Specimen: blood. The CDR3 loop is CASSKGGSSLAGELFF. CDR3 nucleotide sequence: TGTGCCAGCAGCAAGGGAGGGTCCTCCTTGGCCGGGGAGCTGTTTTTT.